Shown below are 10 T cell receptor beta chains from a single sample sequenced in a study of blood T cell repertoires in COVID-19. Libraries were prepared by immunoSEQ multiplex PCR; TCRdb keeps only in-frame clonotypes and omits some of them. Of about 200,000 clones detected, 70% to 90% appear once; the ten largest clones hold around a fifth. Source material: peripheral blood. All receptors come from a man aged 55 to 70 with active or convalescent COVID-19.

V is TRBV11-2 and J is TRBJ1-6; 10 nucleotides agree with TRBD1. Germline V gives CDR1 SGHAT, CDR2 FQNNGV. CDR3 length equals 17 residues. With V trimmed by 5 bases and J by 5 bases, 9 bases remained unmatched. CDR3 DNA: TGTGCCAGCAGCCTCCGGACAGGGGGAAATGATAATTCACCCCTCCACTTT. This gives the protein CASSLRTGGNDNSPLHF.

As DNA, the CDR3 is TGCGCCAGCAGCCAGGGGAGGGTAGGGGGTTATGGCTACACCTTC. It yields the protein CASSQGRVGGYGYTF. The chain is built from TRBV4-1 and TRBJ1-2; the D gene is possibly TRBD1 (6 bases). V was cut by 3 bases and J by 5 bases, with 16 bases left in between. There are 15 residues in the CDR3. Germline V gene sequence: CDR1 MGHRA, CDR2 YSYEKL.

The chain uses TRBV10-3 and TRBJ1-6; 9 bases agree with TRBD1. The junction had 7 bases not matched to a gene; V was cut back by 11 bases and J by 5 bases. CDR1 ENHRY and CDR2 SYGVKD come from the germline V gene. This CDR3 is 14 amino acids long. The CDR3 nucleotides are TGTGCCTCCACCGGGACAGGGCATAATTCACCCCTCCACTTT. It yields the protein CASTGTGHNSPLHF.

The chain joins TRBV14 to TRBJ1-1; the D gene is possibly TRBD1 (5 bases). From germline, CDR1 is SGHDN and CDR2 FVKESK. Trimming shortened V by 0 bases and J by 2 bases, and 16 bases separated the two germline ends. The CDR3 is 17 amino acids. This CDR3 is CASSQDLGGYDNTEAFF. CDR3 bases: TGTGCCAGCAGCCAAGATCTGGGGGGGTACGATAACACTGAAGCTTTCTTT.

This sequence joins TRBV3-1 (or the pseudogene TRBV3-2) and TRBJ2-2; D is uncertain. The CDR3 loop spans 15 amino acids. Germline V gives CDR1 LGHDT, CDR2 YNNKEL (reference sequence). V was trimmed by 1 base and J by 4 bases, leaving 10 bases between them. This CDR3 reads CASSQGWRLTGELFF. The CDR3 region has the DNA TGTGCCAGCAGCCAAGGCTGGCGGCTCACCGGGGAGCTGTTTTTT.

The chain uses TRBV6-5 and TRBJ1-5; TRBD1 aligns across 9 bases. The CDR3 is 15 amino acids. J was trimmed by 1 base and V by 7 bases; bases with no gene match: 5. The V gene's germline CDR1 is MNHEY and CDR2 SVGAGI. The CDR3 reads CASKQGAGSNQPQHF. In nucleotides, the CDR3 is TGTGCCAGCAAACAGGGGGCTGGGAGCAATCAGCCCCAGCATTTT.

The chain links TRBV7-2 to TRBJ1-3, with D hard to call. Trimming cost V 2 bases and J 3 bases, with 2 bases left between them. The CDR3 sequence is 12 residues long. Germline assignment: CDR1 SGHTA and CDR2 FQGNSA. For the CDR3, the DNA is TGTGCCAGCAGCTTACTTGGAAACACCATATATTTT. Translated: CASSLLGNTIYF.

V is TRBV6-6 and J is TRBJ1-2; possible D gene TRBD1, 6 bases. V was shortened by 0 bases and J by 10 bases, with 12 bases between the two germline ends. The CDR3 spans 13 residues. CDR1 MNHNY and CDR2 SVGAGI come from the germline V gene (reference sequence). CDR3 amino acids: CASSYSTRGHYTF. In DNA, the CDR3 is TGTGCCAGCAGTTACTCGACCAGGGGCCACTACACCTTC.

The CDR3 region is CASTGGQIYGYTF. DNA of the CDR3: TGTGCCAGTACAGGAGGACAGATCTATGGCTACACCTTC. The V gene is TRBV19, the J gene TRBJ1-2; a weak D match, TRBD1 (6 bases). The CDR3 is 13 amino acids. Deletions cut 7 bases from V and 4 bases from J, with 13 bases between. Germline assignment: CDR1 LNHDA and CDR2 SQIVND (reference sequence).

CDR3 sequence (DNA): TGTGCCAGCAGAAAACTGGGGACAGGGCAGGGCGAGCAGTACTTC. It yields the protein CASRKLGTGQGEQYF. The chain combines TRBV27 with TRBJ2-7, with TRBD1 matching over 9 bases. V dropped 6 bases and J dropped 6; count of bases not matched to a gene: 12. CDR3 size: 15 residues. The V gene's germline CDR1 is MNHEY and CDR2 SMNVEV (reference sequence).